The 4 T cell receptor beta chains below all came from one sample that was sequenced in a study of blood T cell repertoires in COVID-19. Method: immunoSEQ multiplex PCR; TCRdb's copy keeps in-frame clones and lacks some. There are about 300,000 clones in the sample; around 90% occur only once, and 3.5% to 4.5% lies in the top ten. Source material: PBMCs or T cells enriched from blood (not recorded which). The receptors were gathered from a woman under 30 with acute COVID-19.

The CDR3 spells CSVEPLDRSYTEAFF. Here the CDR3 DNA reads TGCAGCGTTGAACCCTTAGACAGGTCATACACTGAAGCTTTCTTT. The V and J genes are TRBV29-1 and TRBJ1-1; D may be TRBD1 (6 bases). CDR3 length: 15 residues. Germline lookup yields CDR1 SQVTM and CDR2 ANQGSEA. Trimming removed 2 bases at V and 3 bases at J, with 16 bases between.

This chain joins TRBV2 and TRBJ1-4; a weak D match, TRBD1 (6 bases). This CDR3 has 17 residues. Germline CDR1 and CDR2: SNHLY and FYNNEI. Trimming removed 6 bases at V and 2 bases at J, with 19 bases between. This chain's CDR3 is CASRSGQGFLTNEKLFF. Written as DNA, the CDR3 is TGTGCCAGCAGGAGCGGCCAGGGGTTCTTGACTAATGAAAAACTGTTTTTT. The full variable domain, in which reference TRBV2 and TRBJ1-4 provide the parts outside the CDR3, is EPEVTQTPSHQVTQMGQEVILRCVPISNHLYFYWYRQILGQKVEFLVSFYNNEISEKSEIFDDQFSVERPDGSNFTLKIRSTKLEDSAMYFCASRSGQGFLTNEKLFFGSGTQLSVL.

The V and J genes are TRBV18 and TRBJ2-2, with 7 bases fitting TRBD1. The V and J ends lost 5 bases and 3 bases, in that order; junction bases with no gene match: 9. The CDR3 loop spans 16 amino acids. Germline CDR1 KGHSH, CDR2 LQKENI. The CDR3 DNA reads as TGTGCCAGCTCAGCGACAGGGAACCCCTACACCGGGGAGCTGTTTTTT. Its translation is CASSATGNPYTGELFF.

The chain links TRBV4-1 to TRBJ2-1, with TRBD2 identical over 7 bases. Germline trimming cut 0 bases from V and 7 bases from J; bases unmatched to any gene: 9. Germline CDR1 is MGHRA and CDR2 is YSYEKL. This CDR3 is 16 amino acids long. This CDR3 reads CASSQDRGGSTNEQFF. In DNA form, the CDR3 reads TGCGCCAGCAGCCAAGATCGGGGCGGGAGTACGAATGAGCAGTTCTTC.